These 5 T cell receptor beta chains were all obtained from the same sample, sequenced in a study of cytomegalovirus exposure and HLA in healthy donors. A multiplex PCR was run with 60 Vbeta primers and 13 Jbeta primers. Using immunoSEQ multiplex PCR, the repertoire was profiled, and TCRdb retains in-frame clones only, with some absent. Of 85,000 to 130,000 clones detected, approximately 78% appear once; the ten largest clones hold approximately 1.5%. The sample was PBMCs. The receptors were sampled from a woman between 40 and 50 years old in good health and CMV-seronegative.

This sequence joins TRBV9 and TRBJ2-1; 8 bases align to TRBD2. CDR3 length equals 17 residues. CDR1 and CDR2 from the germline V gene are SGDLS and YYNGEE. After removal of 2 bases from V and 5 bases from J, the junction contained 12 bases not matched to a gene. Written as DNA, the CDR3 is TGTGCCAGCAGCGTCGGGCTAGCGGGCATGGAGGACAATGAGCAGTTCTTC. Protein sequence: CASSVGLAGMEDNEQFF.

This clone was observed once. V usage is TRBV30 and J usage is TRBJ2-3, with 7 nucleotides matching TRBD2. Germline CDR1 GTSNPN, CDR2 SVGIG (reference sequence). With 5 bases clipped from V and 3 bases from J, the junction kept 11 bases outside the gene matches. The CDR3 covers 15 residues. The CDR3, as DNA: TGTGCCTGGGGGGAGGGGCTTTGGCGGACAGATACGCAGTATTTT. Translated, it gives CAWGEGLWRTDTQYF.

This chain links TRBV27 with TRBJ1-1; 7 nucleotides agree with TRBD1. The CDR3 totals 15 residues. Germline loops: CDR1 MNHEY, CDR2 SMNVEV (reference sequence). Trimming cost V 6 bases and J 0 bases; bases outside gene matches: 7. This CDR3 reads CASRKGQNMNTEAFF. The CDR3 region has the DNA TGTGCCAGCAGAAAGGGACAGAATATGAACACTGAAGCTTTCTTT.

The rearrangement uses TRBV5-6 and TRBJ1-1, with no clear D. Germline lookup yields CDR1 SGHDT and CDR2 YYEEEE. This CDR3 is 13 amino acids long. V lost 4 bases, J lost 4 bases, and 11 bases lay in between. CDR3 in DNA: TGTGCCAGCAGCCCGGAGGCGACCACTGAAGCTTTCTTT. It translates to CASSPEATTEAFF. The entire variable domain, with the rest obtained from reference TRBV5-6 and TRBJ1-1, is as follows: DAGVTQSPTHLIKTRGQQVTLRCSPKSGHDTVSWYQQALGQGPQFIFQYYEEEERQRGNFPDRFSGHQFPNYSSELNVNALLLGDSALYLCASSPEATTEAFFGQGTRLTVV.

The chain couples TRBV11-2 to TRBJ2-1; D remains ambiguous. Germline loops: CDR1 SGHAT, CDR2 FQNNGV. V was trimmed by 2 bases and J by 0 bases, leaving 8 bases between them. The CDR3 contains 15 residues. The CDR3 reads CASSLSESSYNEQFF. CDR3 sequence (DNA): TGTGCCAGCAGCTTATCTGAGAGCTCCTACAATGAGCAGTTCTTC. Full variable domain (missing parts from reference TRBV11-2 and TRBJ2-1): EAGVAQSPRYKIIEKRQSVAFWCNPISGHATLYWYQQILGQGPKLLIQFQNNGVVDDSQLPKDRFSAERLKGVDSTLKIQPAKLEDSAVYLCASSLSESSYNEQFFGPGTRLTVL.